This TCR beta chain was identified in a study of post-analysis software for immune sequencing data. About the research overall: The patients showed relapsing-remitting, secondary progressive and progressive-relapsing multiple sclerosis courses.

Regarding the study as a whole: Compared with controls, patients showed significantly lower normalized Chao1 diversity. When patients were compared with controls, about five TRBV segments were more frequent, TRBV5-6, TRBV5-1 and TRBV20-1 among them.

This clonotype was counted a few times. As yet, its antigen is unknown. The TCR beta cDNA libraries carried unique molecular identifiers. Each batch of roughly 0.95 to 10 million T cells produced 400,000 to 650,000 cDNA molecules. TCRdb processed the PCR reads anew with MiXCR; each CDR3 protein has one entry. Here the sample spans approximately 770,000 distinct CDR3 sequences, roughly 46% being singletons. CDR3 length: 14 residues. V lost 6 bases and J lost 1, with 12 bases in between. Germline V gene data show CDR1 as MNHNY and CDR2 as SVGAGI (reference sequence). This receptor was taken from a girl under 18 with multiple sclerosis. The sequencing input was blood. The chain is built from TRBV6-6 and TRBJ1-1; D might be TRBD1 (6 bases). The CDR3 DNA sequence: TGTGCCAGCAGCCGCTCAGGGGAGAACACTGAAGCTTTCTTT. It translates to CASSRSGENTEAFF.